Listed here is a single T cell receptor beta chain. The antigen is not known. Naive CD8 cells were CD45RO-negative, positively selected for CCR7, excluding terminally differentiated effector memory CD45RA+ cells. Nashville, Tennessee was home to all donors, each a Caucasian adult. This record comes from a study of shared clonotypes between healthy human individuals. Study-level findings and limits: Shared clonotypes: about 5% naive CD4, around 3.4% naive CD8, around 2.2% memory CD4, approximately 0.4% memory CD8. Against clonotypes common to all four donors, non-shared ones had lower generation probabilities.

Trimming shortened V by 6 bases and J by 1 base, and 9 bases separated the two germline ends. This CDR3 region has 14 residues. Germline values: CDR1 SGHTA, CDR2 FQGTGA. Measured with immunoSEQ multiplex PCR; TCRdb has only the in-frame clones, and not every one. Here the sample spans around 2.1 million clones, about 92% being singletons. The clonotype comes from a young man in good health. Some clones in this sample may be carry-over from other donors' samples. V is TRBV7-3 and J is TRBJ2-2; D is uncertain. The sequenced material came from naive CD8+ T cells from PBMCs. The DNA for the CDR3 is TGTGCCAGCAGTTTCCTTCTGAACACCGGGGAGCTGTTTTTT. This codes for CASSFLLNTGELFF.